One and the same sample provided the 13 T cell receptor beta chains below, sequenced in a study of early T cells in non-severe SARS-CoV-2 infection. TCRdb reprocessed the 5' RACE reads via MiXCR and lists one record per CDR3 protein. The sample includes about 64,000 distinct CDR3 sequences, roughly a fifth seen only once; the top ten take more than 15%. Here the sequenced sample was whole blood, taken at baseline. The receptors derive from an adult who was a healthcare worker with PCR-confirmed SARS-CoV-2 infection or an uninfected control (not recorded which).

The chain combines TRBV6-2 or TRBV6-3 with TRBJ2-1; D perhaps matches TRBD2 (5 bases). Germline V gene lookup returns CDR1 MNHEY and CDR2 SVGEGT. The germline V and J ends were trimmed by 2 bases and 6 bases, with 8 bases remaining between them. This CDR3 spans 13 amino acids. CDR3 residues: CASSYTRGNEQFF. The CDR3 nucleotides are TGTGCCAGCAGTTACACTAGAGGCAATGAGCAGTTCTTC.

In this sample, this clonotype turned up a few times. The chain recombines TRBV2 with TRBJ1-5; possibly TRBD1 for D (5 bases). Looked up from germline, CDR1 is SNHLY and CDR2 is FYNNEI. V lost 7 bases and J 7 bases, leaving 11 bases between the germline ends. The CDR3 contains 12 residues. CDR3 region: CASTPRGQPQHF. The CDR3 nucleotides are TGTGCCAGCACCCCGAGGGGCCAGCCCCAGCATTTT.

The J gene is TRBJ1-1, the V gene TRBV3-1; no clear D gene. V lost 0 bases, J lost 4 bases, and 9 bases lay in between. CDR1 and CDR2 from the germline V gene are LGHDT and YNNKEL (reference sequence). The CDR3 totals 14 residues. The CDR3 DNA follows: TGTGCCAGCAGCCAAGATCTGCATGGCACTGAAGCTTTCTTT. It specifies CASSQDLHGTEAFF.

With regard to this clonotype: Sequence at one end of the junction differs from germline and may be a read error. The genes are TRBV9 and TRBJ1-5; D might be TRBD1 (6 bases). Germline-derived CDR1 and CDR2 are SGDLS and YYNGEE. The CDR3 is 17 amino acids. This CDR3 reads CASSAGPGRTGNQHQHF. Here the CDR3 DNA reads TGTGCCAGCAGCGCCGGACCCGGCCGTACAGGGAATCAGCACCAGCATTTT.

The rearrangement links TRBV4-1 to TRBJ2-5; D might be TRBD1 (5 bases). Trimming pared 1 base from V and 5 bases from J, leaving 14 bases between. Germline CDR1 and CDR2: MGHRA and YSYEKL. The CDR3 has 15 amino acids. The CDR3 spells CASSQVSLPGETQYF. CDR3 DNA: TGCGCCAGCAGCCAAGTCTCTCTCCCAGGGGAGACCCAGTACTTC.

This clonotype was detected a few times. This rearrangement joins TRBV20-1 to TRBJ1-2, with D unresolved. Germline V gene data show CDR1 as DFQATT and CDR2 as SNEGSKA (reference sequence). The CDR3 is 14 residues long. Trimming removed 0 bases at V and 2 bases at J, with 10 bases between. The CDR3 is CSARDERRNYGYTF. CDR3 nucleotide sequence: TGCAGTGCTAGAGATGAGAGGAGGAACTATGGCTACACCTTC.

The rearrangement uses TRBV30 and TRBJ1-2; no clear D. The CDR3 contains 13 residues. From germline, CDR1 is GTSNPN and CDR2 SVGIG (reference sequence). The DNA of the CDR3 is TGTGCTCGGAGTGGGAATCGAGGCTATGGCTACACCTTC. It specifies CARSGNRGYGYTF.

The gene calls are TRBV20-1 and TRBJ2-3; a possible D gene is TRBD1 (5 bases). Germline CDR1 DFQATT, CDR2 SNEGSKA (reference sequence). This CDR3 is built from 12 residues. V lost 3 bases and J 2 bases, leaving 6 bases between the germline ends. The DNA for the CDR3 is TGCAGTGCTAGGGGGCTCACAGATACGCAGTATTTT. This translates into CSARGLTDTQYF.

This sequence joins TRBV7-2 and TRBJ1-2, with D unresolved. V lost 7 bases and J lost 2, with 14 bases in between. This CDR3 is 14 amino acids long. The germline V gene has CDR1 SGHTA and CDR2 FQGNSA. DNA of the CDR3: TGTGCCAGCACCCCCTCGGTTAAGAACTATGGCTACACCTTC. Residues: CASTPSVKNYGYTF.

This clonotype turned up a few times. The chain employs TRBV20-1 and TRBJ2-3; the D gene is possibly TRBD2 (6 bases). CDR3 length equals 15 residues. Germline CDR1 is DFQATT and CDR2 is SNEGSKA (reference sequence). Trimming pared 6 bases from V and 7 bases from J, leaving 23 bases between. The CDR3 spells CSASPRLGPMNTQYF. CDR3 bases: TGCAGTGCCAGCCCGAGACTAGGGCCCATGAATACGCAGTATTTT.

This clonotype showed up just a few times. The V gene is TRBV5-5, the J gene TRBJ1-2; D is undetermined. The V gene lost 0 bases and the J gene lost 4 bases, with 19 bases spanning the gap. Germline loops: CDR1 SGHKS, CDR2 YYEKEE (reference sequence). The CDR3 length is 17 residues. The CDR3 nucleotides read TGTGCCAGCAGCTTGGTCGCAGGAGCCCGTGGTGGCTATGGCTACACCTTC. This translates into CASSLVAGARGGYGYTF.

This clonotype was counted a few times. The chain joins TRBV18 to TRBJ2-2; a possible D gene is TRBD2 (5 bases). Germline V gene sequence: CDR1 KGHSH, CDR2 LQKENI. V shed 0 bases and J shed 4 bases, with 9 bases lying between them. The CDR3 runs to 15 residues. CDR3 in amino acids: CASSPPRGSTGELFF. The CDR3 DNA follows: TGTGCCAGCTCACCACCCCGGGGAAGCACCGGGGAGCTGTTTTTT.

The V and J genes are TRBV19 and TRBJ2-3; tentative D call: TRBD2 (7 bases). Germline CDR1 is LNHDA and CDR2 is SQIVND (reference sequence). V lost 7 bases and J lost 6, with 20 bases in between. The CDR3 is 15 amino acids. CDR3 loop: CASTVRGGHVDTQYF. CDR3 bases: TGTGCCAGTACCGTTCGCGGGGGCCACGTGGATACGCAGTATTTT.